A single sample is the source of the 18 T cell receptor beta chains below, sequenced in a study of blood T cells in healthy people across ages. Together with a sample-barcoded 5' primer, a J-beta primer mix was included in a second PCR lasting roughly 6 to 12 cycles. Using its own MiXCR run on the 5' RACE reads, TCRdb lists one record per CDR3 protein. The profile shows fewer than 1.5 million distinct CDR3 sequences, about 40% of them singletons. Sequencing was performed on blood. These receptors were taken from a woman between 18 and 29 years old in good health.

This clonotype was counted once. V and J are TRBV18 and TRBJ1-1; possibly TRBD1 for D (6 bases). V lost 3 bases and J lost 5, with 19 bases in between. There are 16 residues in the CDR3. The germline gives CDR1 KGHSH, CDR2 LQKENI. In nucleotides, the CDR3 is TGTGCCAGCTCACCCCAGGGGCCGGGACCGAGGACTGAAGCTTTCTTT. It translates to CASSPQGPGPRTEAFF.

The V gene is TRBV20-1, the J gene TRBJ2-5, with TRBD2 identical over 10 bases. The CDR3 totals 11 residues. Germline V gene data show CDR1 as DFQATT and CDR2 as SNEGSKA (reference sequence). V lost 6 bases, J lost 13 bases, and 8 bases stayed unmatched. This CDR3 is CSAERGGQLYF. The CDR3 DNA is TGCAGTGCCGAGCGGGGGGGCCAGCTGTACTTC.

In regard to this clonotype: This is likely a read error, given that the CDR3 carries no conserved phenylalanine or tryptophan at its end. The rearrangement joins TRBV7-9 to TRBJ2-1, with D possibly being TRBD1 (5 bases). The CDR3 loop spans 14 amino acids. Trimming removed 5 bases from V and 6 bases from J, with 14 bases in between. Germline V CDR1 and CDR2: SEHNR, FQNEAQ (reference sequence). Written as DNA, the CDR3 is TGTGCCAGCAGCAAGTGGGGCCCCTCCAATGAGCAGTTCATC. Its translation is CASSKWGPSNEQFI.

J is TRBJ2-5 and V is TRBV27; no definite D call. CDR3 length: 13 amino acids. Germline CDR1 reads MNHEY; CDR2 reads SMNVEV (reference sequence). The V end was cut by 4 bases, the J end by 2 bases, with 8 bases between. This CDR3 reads CASSCRPQETQYF. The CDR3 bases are TGTGCCAGCAGTTGTCGACCACAAGAGACCCAGTACTTC.

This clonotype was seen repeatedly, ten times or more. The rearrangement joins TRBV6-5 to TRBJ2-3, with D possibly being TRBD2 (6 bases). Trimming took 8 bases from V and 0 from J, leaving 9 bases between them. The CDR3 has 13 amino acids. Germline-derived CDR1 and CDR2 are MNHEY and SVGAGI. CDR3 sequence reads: CASGLQSTDTQYF. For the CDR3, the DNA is TGTGCCAGCGGACTACAGAGCACAGATACGCAGTATTTT.

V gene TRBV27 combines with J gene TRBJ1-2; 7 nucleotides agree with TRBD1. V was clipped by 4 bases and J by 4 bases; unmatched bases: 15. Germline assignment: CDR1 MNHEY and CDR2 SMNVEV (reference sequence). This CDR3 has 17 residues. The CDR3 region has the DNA TGTGCCAGCAGTTATTCTTCCCGCAGGGGGATTGTCTATGGCTACACCTTC. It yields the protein CASSYSSRRGIVYGYTF.

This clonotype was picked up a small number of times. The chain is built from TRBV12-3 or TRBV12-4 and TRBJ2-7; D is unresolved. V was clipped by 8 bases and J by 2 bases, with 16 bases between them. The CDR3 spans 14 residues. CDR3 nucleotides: TGTGCCAGCGCCCCACTACTTAGGACCTACGAGCAGTACTTC. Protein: CASAPLLRTYEQYF.

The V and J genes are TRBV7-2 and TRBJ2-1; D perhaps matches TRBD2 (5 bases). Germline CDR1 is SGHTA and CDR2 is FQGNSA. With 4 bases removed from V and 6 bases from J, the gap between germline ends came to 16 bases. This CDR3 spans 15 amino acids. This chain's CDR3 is CASSWRGRGSNEQFF. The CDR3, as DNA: TGTGCCAGCAGCTGGCGTGGACGTGGGAGCAATGAGCAGTTCTTC.

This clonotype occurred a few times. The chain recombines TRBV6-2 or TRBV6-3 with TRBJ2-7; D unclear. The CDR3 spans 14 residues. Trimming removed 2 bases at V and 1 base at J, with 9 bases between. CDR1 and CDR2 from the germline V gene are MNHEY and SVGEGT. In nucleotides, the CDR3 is TGTGCCAGCAGTTACGGTCTGAAATCCTACGAGCAGTACTTC. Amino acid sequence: CASSYGLKSYEQYF.

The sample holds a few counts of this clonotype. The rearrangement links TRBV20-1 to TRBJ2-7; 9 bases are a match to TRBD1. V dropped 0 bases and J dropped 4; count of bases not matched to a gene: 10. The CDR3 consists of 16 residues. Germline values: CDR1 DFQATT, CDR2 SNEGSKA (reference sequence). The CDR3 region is CSAREVGDRDPYEQYF. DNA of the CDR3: TGCAGTGCTAGAGAGGTGGGGGACAGGGATCCTTACGAGCAGTACTTC.

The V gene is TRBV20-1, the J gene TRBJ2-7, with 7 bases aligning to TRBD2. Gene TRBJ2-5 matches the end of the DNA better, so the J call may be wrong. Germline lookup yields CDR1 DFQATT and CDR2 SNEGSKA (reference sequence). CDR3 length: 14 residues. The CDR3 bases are TGCAGTGCGTGGGGGGGATCAGGCTCAGAGACCCAGTACTTC. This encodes CSAWGGSGSETQYF.

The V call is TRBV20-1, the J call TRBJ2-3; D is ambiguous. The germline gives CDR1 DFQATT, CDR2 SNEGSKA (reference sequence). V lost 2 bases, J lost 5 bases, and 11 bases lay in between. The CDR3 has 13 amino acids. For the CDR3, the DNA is TGCAGTGCTAGATCCCCGGAAAGAGATACGCAGTATTTT. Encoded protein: CSARSPERDTQYF.

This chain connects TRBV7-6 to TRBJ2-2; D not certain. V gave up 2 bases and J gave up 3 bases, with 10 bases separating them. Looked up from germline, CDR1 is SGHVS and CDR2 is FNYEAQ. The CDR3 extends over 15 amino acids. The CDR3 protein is CASSLLTWDTGELFF. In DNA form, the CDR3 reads TGTGCCAGCAGCTTACTTACGTGGGACACCGGGGAGCTGTTTTTT. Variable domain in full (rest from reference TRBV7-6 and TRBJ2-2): GAGVSQSPRYKVTKRGQDVALRCDPISGHVSLYWYRQALGQGPEFLTYFNYEAQQDKSGLPNDRFSAERPEGSISTLTIQRTEQRDSAMYRCASSLLTWDTGELFFGEGSRLTVL.

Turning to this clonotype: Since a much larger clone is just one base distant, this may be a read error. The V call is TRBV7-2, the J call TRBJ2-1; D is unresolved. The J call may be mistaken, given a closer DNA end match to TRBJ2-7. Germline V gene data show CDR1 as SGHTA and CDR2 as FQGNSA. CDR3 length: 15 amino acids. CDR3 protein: CASSPDWSSYNEQYF. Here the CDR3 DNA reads TGTGCCAGCAGCCCCGACTGGAGCTCCTACAATGAGCAGTACTTC.

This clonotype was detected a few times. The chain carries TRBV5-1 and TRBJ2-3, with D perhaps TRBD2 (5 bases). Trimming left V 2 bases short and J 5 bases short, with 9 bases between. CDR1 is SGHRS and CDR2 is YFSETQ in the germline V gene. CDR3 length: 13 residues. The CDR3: CASSFWTGDTQYF. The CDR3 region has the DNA TGCGCCAGCAGCTTCTGGACTGGAGATACGCAGTATTTT. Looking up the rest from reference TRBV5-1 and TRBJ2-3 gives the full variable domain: KAGVTQTPRYLIKTRGQQVTLSCSPISGHRSVSWYQQTPGQGLQFLFEYFSETQRNKGNFPGRFSGRQFSNSRSEMNVSTLELGDSALYLCASSFWTGDTQYFGPGTRLTVL.

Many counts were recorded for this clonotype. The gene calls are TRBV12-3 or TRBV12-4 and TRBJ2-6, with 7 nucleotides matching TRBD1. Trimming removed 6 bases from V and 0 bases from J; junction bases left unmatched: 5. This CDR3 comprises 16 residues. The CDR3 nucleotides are TGTGCCAGCAGCCCGGGACAGATCTCTGGGGCCAACGTCCTGACTTTC. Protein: CASSPGQISGANVLTF.

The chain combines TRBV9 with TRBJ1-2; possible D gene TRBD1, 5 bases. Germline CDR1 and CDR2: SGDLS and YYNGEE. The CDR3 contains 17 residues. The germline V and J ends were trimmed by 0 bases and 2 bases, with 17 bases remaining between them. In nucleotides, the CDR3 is TGTGCCAGCAGCGTAGAGGGGAGGGCGGGTGGAAACTATGGCTACACCTTC. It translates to CASSVEGRAGGNYGYTF.

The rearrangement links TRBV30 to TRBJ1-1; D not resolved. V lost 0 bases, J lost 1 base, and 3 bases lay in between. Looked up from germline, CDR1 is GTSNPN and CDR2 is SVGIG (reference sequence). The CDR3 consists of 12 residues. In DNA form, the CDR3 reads TGTGCCTGGAGTGTTGGGAACACTGAAGCTTTCTTT. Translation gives CAWSVGNTEAFF.